Listed below are T cell receptor beta chains from one sample, sequenced in a study of shared T cell receptors in the human thymus. Data came from immunoSEQ multiplex PCR; TCRdb stores just in-frame clones and leaves some out. Seen here are approximately 730,000 clones, roughly 88% observed once, and the top ten hold approximately 0.01%. The same sample was also used in a study of human thymus T cells.

The specimen was thymocytes. The receptors shown here come from a girl less than two years old with a congenital heart defect. CDR3s include the opening cysteine and the closing phenylalanine or tryptophan. The D gene is left open where the match is weak. Only part of the rows carry a size: once, few, many, or a class if the clone is expanded.

abundance,d_gene,v_gene,j_gene,CDR3aa,CDR3nt
.,TRBD1,TRBV29-1,TRBJ2-6,CSVQGATGANVLTF,TGCAGCGTTCAGGGGGCGACTGGGGCCAACGTCCTGACTTTC
.,.,TRBV23-1,TRBJ1-5,CASSQCVAQPQHF,TGCGCCAGCAGTCAGTGTGTGGCTCAGCCCCAGCATTTT
.,.,TRBV5-1,TRBJ2-2,CASSLRQGPGELFF,TGCGCCAGCAGCTTGCGGCAGGGCCCCGGGGAGCTGTTTTTT
.,TRBD1,TRBV12-5,TRBJ2-5,CASGLGQGNGETQYF,TGTGCTAGTGGTTTGGGACAGGGTAATGGAGAGACCCAGTACTTC
.,.,TRBV13,TRBJ2-1,CASSLPSFHNEQFF,TGTGCCAGCAGCCTGCCTAGCTTCCACAATGAGCAGTTCTTC
once,.,TRBV11-2,TRBJ1-1,CASSLDTRVLNTEAFF,TGTGCCAGCAGCTTAGATACCAGGGTTTTGAACACTGAAGCTTTCTTT
.,.,TRBV11-3,TRBJ1-1,CASSSSGGMNTEAFF,TGTGCCAGCAGCTCGTCGGGGGGCATGAACACTGAAGCTTTCTTT
.,TRBD2,TRBV28,TRBJ2-7,CASRGGSRVDSYEQYF,TGTGCCAGCAGGGGGGGGAGCAGGGTGGATTCGTACGAGCAGTACTTC
.,TRBD2,TRBV29-1,TRBJ2-3,CSVAPVRTSGGRTQYF,TGCAGCGTTGCCCCCGTCCGGACTAGCGGGGGTCGTACGCAGTATTTT
.,TRBD1,TRBV2,TRBJ1-1,CASSGDRGGTEAFF,TGTGCCAGCAGTGGGGACAGGGGGGGCACTGAAGCTTTCTTT
.,TRBD1,TRBV12-5,TRBJ1-2,CASGPPTGEGYTF,TGTGCTAGTGGTCCGCCGACAGGGGAAGGCTACACCTTC
once,TRBD2,TRBV10-3,TRBJ2-1,CAISPYRRLAGNREQFF,TGTGCCATCAGTCCTTACCGCCGACTAGCGGGGAACCGGGAGCAGTTCTTC
.,TRBD1,TRBV4-1,TRBJ1-6,CASSQGTGTANPTRDSPLHF,TGCGCCAGCAGCCAAGGAACCGGGACAGCGAATCCAACTAGGGATTCACCCCTCCACTTT
.,.,TRBV27,TRBJ1-1,CASSCHPVGRSLTEAFF,TGTGCCAGCAGTTGTCACCCTGTGGGCAGGTCCCTCACTGAAGCTTTCTTT
.,TRBD2,TRBV6-9,TRBJ2-7,CASSYPSGGAYEQYF,TGTGCCAGCAGTTATCCTAGCGGGGGGGCCTACGAGCAGTACTTC
.,TRBD2,TRBV7-2,TRBJ2-7,CASSIPRAGGPYEQYF,TGTGCCAGCAGCATCCCAAGGGCGGGGGGGCCCTACGAGCAGTACTTC